These T cell receptor beta chains were read from a single sample in a study of T cell responses to AZD1222 COVID-19 vaccine. Here immunoSEQ multiplex PCR was the method, and the copy in TCRdb shows in-frame clones only, minus some. Among over 95,000 clones listed, around 87% were seen once. The material sequenced was peripheral blood, taken on day 0 of AZD1222 vaccination. The receptors shown here come from an adult in good health. CDR3s include the opening cysteine and the closing phenylalanine or tryptophan. Each record gives: J gene, clone size, D gene, V gene, CDR3 DNA, CDR3 protein. The D gene is left open where the match is weak. Clone size is not always given. Where it is, it says once, few, many or a class for expanded clones.

TRBJ2-1 | NA | TRBD2 | TRBV6-2/TRBV6-3 | TGTGCCAGCAGTCAAGCTAGCGGGAGAACGGGGAATGAGCAGTTCTTC | CASSQASGRTGNEQFF
TRBJ2-3 | NA | NA | TRBV2 | TGTGCCAGCAGGCGGACGAGTGACACAGATACGCAGTATTTT | CASRRTSDTDTQYF
TRBJ2-7 | once | NA | TRBV3-1/TRBV3-2 | TGTGCCAGCAGCCAGGCGTCGGGGCTCGGTGTTTCCTACGAGCAGTACTTC | CASSQASGLGVSYEQYF
TRBJ1-6 | once | TRBD1 | TRBV10-2 | TGCGCCAGCAATCGAGGGGACAGGGGGAATTCACCCCTCCACTTT | CASNRGDRGNSPLHF
TRBJ2-4 | NA | TRBD1 | TRBV6-5 | TGTGCCAGCAGTAGACAACAGGGGGCCAAAAACATTCAGTACTTC | CASSRQQGAKNIQYF
TRBJ2-5 | NA | NA | TRBV5-1 | TGCGCCAGCAGCAGGGACCTGTCTGCCCAAGAGACCCAGTACTTC | CASSRDLSAQETQYF
TRBJ2-6 | NA | TRBD1 | TRBV4-3 | TGCGCCAGCAGCCCGGGGACAGCCTCTGGGGCCAACGTCCTGACTTTC | CASSPGTASGANVLTF
TRBJ2-3 | NA | TRBD2 | TRBV28 | TGTGCCAGCAGTTTACCACTAGCGGGAAACACAGATACGCAGTATTTT | CASSLPLAGNTDTQYF
TRBJ2-5 | NA | NA | TRBV6-1 | TGTGCCAGCAGTGAAGAGCAGCGAGGGACCCAGTACTTC | CASSEEQRGTQYF
TRBJ1-1 | NA | NA | TRBV6-5 | TGTGCCAGCAAGCGCCGGGGGCACACTGAAGCTTTCTTT | CASKRRGHTEAFF
TRBJ2-7 | NA | NA | TRBV6-2/TRBV6-3 | TGTGCCAGCAGTACCCCCGTGCGGTCCGAGCAGTACTTC | CASSTPVRSEQYF
TRBJ2-7 | few | TRBD2 | TRBV5-8 | TGTGCCAGCAGCCGGCCCTTCGGGGGGGAGGGCTTAGTGCAGTACTTC | CASSRPFGGEGLVQYF
TRBJ1-2 | NA | TRBD1 | TRBV5-4 | TGTGCCAGCAGCCCGGGCGGACAGGGGCTAGGAGGCTACACCTTC | CASSPGGQGLGGYTF
TRBJ2-5 | once | TRBD1 | TRBV7-2 | TGTGCCAGCAGCCCCGGGACAGGGTTGGAGACCCAGTACTTC | CASSPGTGLETQYF
TRBJ2-3 | NA | TRBD2 | TRBV6-6 | TGTGCCAGCAGTTACCCCGGGGGGGGAGATACGCAGTATTTT | CASSYPGGGDTQYF
TRBJ2-1 | NA | NA | TRBV27 | TGTGCCAGCGCCGGCGTTAGCTCCTACAATGAGCAGTTCTTC | CASAGVSSYNEQFF
TRBJ2-7 | NA | TRBD2 | TRBV5-6 | TGTGCCAGCAGCCCGGCGGGGGACCACTACGAGCAGTACTTC | CASSPAGDHYEQYF
TRBJ1-5 | NA | NA | TRBV3-1/TRBV3-2 | TGTGCCAGCAGCCAAGATGAAGGGGAGTTGGGCAGCCGATACGACAATCAGCCCCAGCATTTT | CASSQDEGELGSRYDNQPQHF
TRBJ2-1 | once | NA | TRBV7-2 | TGTGCCAGCAGCTTAGTGCCGGGATACGATGAGCAGTTCTTC | CASSLVPGYDEQFF
TRBJ1-2 | NA | NA | TRBV3-1/TRBV3-2 | TGTGCCAGCAGCCAAAGGGACCTACAGGGAGGAGGCTACACCTTC | CASSQRDLQGGGYTF
TRBJ2-2 | few | TRBD1 | TRBV11-2 | TGTGCCAGCAGCTCGGGACAGTGGAACACCGGGGAGCTGTTTTTT | CASSSGQWNTGELFF
TRBJ1-2 | NA | NA | TRBV19 | TGTGCCAGTAGGTGGAGGGGGAGTAAAGGCTACACCTTC | CASRWRGSKGYTF
TRBJ1-4 | NA | NA | TRBV6-5 | TGTGCCAGCAGTTATTCAGGACCTAATGAAAAACTGTTTTTT | CASSYSGPNEKLFF
TRBJ2-1 | NA | TRBD2 | TRBV19 | TGTGCCAGTAGTGGCGTGGGGGGGACTCGGGATGAGCAGTTCTTC | CASSGVGGTRDEQFF
TRBJ1-1 | once | NA | TRBV4-1 | TGCGCCAGCAGCCAACACTTCAGCAGGATCACTGAAGCTTTCTTT | CASSQHFSRITEAFF
TRBJ2-2 | once | NA | TRBV19 | TGTGCCAGTAGTATAGACCGCGCCGGGGGGGAGCTGTTTTTT | CASSIDRAGGELFF
TRBJ2-3 | NA | TRBD2 | TRBV19 | TGTGCCAGTAGTCCGGGACTAGCAACAGATACGCAGTATTTT | CASSPGLATDTQYF
TRBJ2-3 | NA | TRBD2 | TRBV7-2 | TGTGCCAGCAGCACGAGCGGGATAACGACAGATACGCAGTATTTT | CASSTSGITTDTQYF
TRBJ1-4 | NA | NA | TRBV18 | TGTGCCAGCTCACCACCCGCGGGGGGCAGGGCTAATGAAAAACTGTTTTTT | CASSPPAGGRANEKLFF
TRBJ1-1 | NA | NA | TRBV10-3 | TGTGCCATCAGTGACCCGAACACTGAAGCTTTCTTT | CAISDPNTEAFF
TRBJ2-1 | once | NA | TRBV4-2 | TGTGCCAGCAGCCATCAAGGGGGGACGGCGAGCTCCTACAATGAGCAGTTCTTC | CASSHQGGTASSYNEQFF
TRBJ1-1 | once | TRBD1 | TRBV27 | TGTGCCAGCAGAAGGGGACAGATAATGAACACTGAAGCTTTCTTT | CASRRGQIMNTEAFF
TRBJ2-1 | NA | NA | TRBV19 | TGTGCCAGTAGTAGTCAAGCGTACAATGAGCAGTTCTTC | CASSSQAYNEQFF
TRBJ1-1 | once | NA | TRBV11-1 | TGTGCCAGCAGCTTGGGACGGAACACTGAAGCTTTCTTT | CASSLGRNTEAFF
TRBJ2-3 | NA | TRBD2 | TRBV18 | TGTGCCAGCTCGCCCGTAGCGGGAGGGACCACAGATACGCAGTATTTT | CASSPVAGGTTDTQYF
TRBJ2-1 | NA | NA | TRBV5-4 | TGTGCCAGCAGTCAGGCAGGGTACAATGAGCAGTTCTTC | CASSQAGYNEQFF
TRBJ2-3 | NA | TRBD1 | TRBV4-3 | TGCGCCAGCAGCCAGGGACAGGGCTCAGATACGCAGTATTTT | CASSQGQGSDTQYF
TRBJ2-7 | NA | TRBD1 | TRBV9 | TGTGCCAGCAGCGTGGGACAGGGTTTGGGCGAGCAGTACTTC | CASSVGQGLGEQYF
TRBJ1-1 | NA | NA | TRBV2 | TGTGCCAGCAGTGAATGGACTAACCGGGGAAACACTGAAGCTTTCTTT | CASSEWTNRGNTEAFF
TRBJ2-7 | NA | NA | TRBV12-3/TRBV12-4 | TGTGCCAGCAGGTTTGGGGACTACGAGCAGTACTTC | CASRFGDYEQYF
TRBJ2-1 | NA | TRBD2 | TRBV28 | TGTGCCAGCAGTTTAGCGGGAGGGTTAGGGGATGAGCAGTTCTTC | CASSLAGGLGDEQFF
TRBJ2-2 | few | TRBD2 | TRBV24-1 | TGTGCCACCATGGGCGGGAGGGCCACCGGGGAGCTGTTTTTT | CATMGGRATGELFF
TRBJ2-5 | NA | TRBD2 | TRBV7-8 | TGTGCCAGCAGCACACTGCACCTGGCGGGAGGTCCCCAAGAGACCCAGTACTTC | CASSTLHLAGGPQETQYF
TRBJ2-2 | NA | TRBD1 | TRBV18 | TGTGCCAGCTCACCCAACTGGGACAGCAACACCGGGGAGCTGTTTTTT | CASSPNWDSNTGELFF
TRBJ1-4 | NA | NA | TRBV6-5 | TGTGCCAGCAGCCCCCTTAGGGGGGGGGAACTGTTTTTT | CASSPLRGGELFF
TRBJ1-4 | NA | NA | TRBV5-1 | TGCGCCAGCAGCCCCGGGGGGTCAGAGGAAAAACTGTTTTTT | CASSPGGSEEKLFF
TRBJ2-1 | NA | NA | TRBV19 | TGTGCCAGTAACCCTAGCCGGGGCGTTAGCTCCTACAATGAGCAGTTCTTC | CASNPSRGVSSYNEQFF
TRBJ2-1 | NA | NA | TRBV7-2 | TGTGCCAGCAGCTCTCTCTCGGGAGTAGGTGAGCAGTTCTTC | CASSSLSGVGEQFF
TRBJ1-1 | NA | NA | TRBV19 | TGTGCCAGTAGACCAGGGAGAGTCCCTGAAGCTTTCTTT | CASRPGRVPEAFF
TRBJ1-3 | NA | NA | TRBV7-2 | TGTGCCAGCAGCTTAGAGCGGCTCTCTGGAAACACCATATATTTT | CASSLERLSGNTIYF
TRBJ2-3 | NA | NA | TRBV2 | TGTGCCAGCAGTGAAGCGCTTCTCAGCCATGGGGAAGATACGCAGTATTTT | CASSEALLSHGEDTQYF
TRBJ2-5 | NA | NA | TRBV2 | TGTGCCAGCAGCGACAGAGAAGAGACCCAGTACTTC | CASSDREETQYF
TRBJ1-1 | few | TRBD1 | TRBV5-1 | TGCGCCAGCAGCAGGGGACAGTCAGGGCATGAAGCTTTCTTT | CASSRGQSGHEAFF
TRBJ2-1 | NA | TRBD2 | TRBV11-3 | TGTGCCAGCAGCCCCCGGCGGGAGACGAATGAGCAGTTCTTC | CASSPRRETNEQFF
TRBJ1-1 | NA | NA | TRBV5-6 | TGTGCCAGCAGGCCGACAAGTCCCACGAACACTGAAGCTTTCTTT | CASRPTSPTNTEAFF
TRBJ1-1 | once | NA | TRBV7-2 | TGTGCCAGCAGCGTGGGACCAGCTATGAGGACTGAAGCTTTCTTT | CASSVGPAMRTEAFF
TRBJ1-2 | once | NA | TRBV7-2 | TGTGCCAGCAGCTTAGAGAGGAGGGGCTACACCTTC | CASSLERRGYTF